The 15 T cell receptor beta chains below come from one sample, sequenced in a study of blood T cells in healthy people across ages. Sample-barcoded 5' priming and a J-beta primer mix drove a second PCR of about 6 to 12 cycles. Via MiXCR, TCRdb re-called the 5' RACE reads, giving one row per CDR3 protein. Counted here are about 1.8 million distinct CDR3 sequences, 40% to 55% occurring once; the ten biggest clones make up less than 2.5%. Sample: blood. These receptors came from a middle-aged woman in good health.

This clonotype showed up just a few times. The J gene is TRBJ2-3, the V gene TRBV6-5; no clear D gene. CDR1 and CDR2 from the germline V gene are MNHEY and SVGAGI. The V end was cut by 8 bases, the J end by 3 bases, with 18 bases between. The CDR3 runs 15 residues. As DNA, the CDR3 is TGTGCCAGCGCCACCGGGCCTGAAAGGACAGATACGCAGTATTTT. It translates to CASATGPERTDTQYF.

The chain couples TRBV18 to TRBJ1-1, with D perhaps TRBD1 (5 bases). V was clipped by 2 bases and J by 0 bases, with 10 bases between them. Looked up from germline, CDR1 is KGHSH and CDR2 is LQKENI. CDR3 length equals 15 residues. The CDR3 reads CASSPGGSMNTEAFF. DNA for the CDR3: TGTGCCAGCTCACCAGGGGGATCCATGAACACTGAAGCTTTCTTT.

The chain combines TRBV4-3 with TRBJ2-1; D tentatively reads TRBD1 or TRBD2 (7 bases each). V lost 2 bases and J 0 bases, leaving 17 bases between the germline ends. CDR1 and CDR2 from the germline V gene are LGHNA and YSLEER. CDR3 size: 18 residues. This CDR3 reads CASSQTPPGGGSYNEQFF. The CDR3, as DNA: TGCGCCAGCAGCCAAACGCCCCCAGGGGGGGGCTCCTACAATGAGCAGTTCTTC.

The chain has TRBV7-9 and TRBJ2-7; D is unclear. The CDR3 contains 15 residues. V was clipped by 4 bases and J by 6 bases, with 19 bases between them. CDR1 is SEHNR, CDR2 FQNEAQ, per germline (reference sequence). Written as DNA, the CDR3 is TGTGCCAGCAGCTCCGCGTTGGCCTCTAGGGCCGAGCAGTACTTC. Its protein product is CASSSALASRAEQYF.

This clonotype turned up a few times. The rearrangement uses TRBV12-3 or TRBV12-4 and TRBJ1-1, with a tentative D call TRBD1 (5 bases). The CDR3 is 10 amino acids. Trimming took 11 bases from V and 1 from J, leaving 5 bases between them. This CDR3 reads CAQGNTEAFF. The CDR3 bases are TGTGCCCAGGGGAACACTGAAGCTTTCTTT.

This clonotype was counted a few times. This chain joins TRBV29-1 and TRBJ2-4; D not certain. The CDR3 runs 12 residues. Germline CDR1 is SQVTM and CDR2 is ANQGSEA. The V and J ends lost 5 bases and 0 bases respectively, with 5 bases between them. In DNA, the CDR3 is TGCAGCGTTAGGCTAGCCAAAAACATTCAGTACTTC. Amino acids: CSVRLAKNIQYF.

The chain joins TRBV7-2 to TRBJ2-2; TRBD2 is a possible D gene (5 bases). V was shortened by 5 bases and J by 1 base, with 11 bases between the two germline ends. CDR3 length: 15 residues. Germline CDR1 reads SGHTA; CDR2 reads FQGNSA. The CDR3 here is CASSPARVNTGELFF. The CDR3 bases are TGTGCCAGCAGCCCGGCGAGGGTGAACACCGGGGAGCTGTTTTTT.

This chain connects TRBV7-2 to TRBJ2-4; 7 positions match TRBD1. The J call may be incorrect, as the DNA end agrees better with TRBJ2-7. Germline V lookup: CDR1 SGHTA, CDR2 FQGNSA. The CDR3 runs 14 residues. CDR3 nucleotides: TGTGCCAGCAGCTTAGCGACAGGGTACTACGAGCAGTACTTC. Protein product: CASSLATGYYEQYF.

J is TRBJ1-6 and V is TRBV20-1; possible D gene TRBD1, 5 bases. Germline-derived CDR1 and CDR2 are DFQATT and SNEGSKA (reference sequence). The CDR3 consists of 14 residues. V lost 7 bases and J 11 bases, leaving 21 bases between the germline ends. CDR3 DNA: TGCAGTGTAATGGGACGGTCTCCCTTGACACCCCTCCACTTT. This sequence encodes CSVMGRSPLTPLHF.

The CDR3 nucleotides read TGCAGTGCTCAGTCCTCACAGAGTCCCACAGATACGCAGTATTTT. It is translated as CSAQSSQSPTDTQYF. The gene calls are TRBV20-1 and TRBJ2-3; D remains unclear. Germline CDR1 and CDR2: DFQATT and SNEGSKA (reference sequence). Trimming removed 5 bases at V and 2 bases at J, with 17 bases between. This CDR3 has 15 residues.

This clonotype was detected a few times. The chain uses TRBV15 and TRBJ2-7; 8 nucleotides line up with TRBD1. Germline values: CDR1 LNHNV, CDR2 YYDKDF (reference sequence). The junction had 5 bases not matched to a gene; V was cut back by 0 bases and J by 4 bases. The CDR3 is 15 amino acids. CDR3 in amino acids: CATSRDRDRSYEQYF. CDR3 DNA sequence: TGTGCCACCAGCAGAGACCGGGACAGGTCGTACGAGCAGTACTTC.

The genes are TRBV4-1 and TRBJ2-7; TRBD2 matches 10 bases. J was trimmed by 7 bases and V by 0 bases; bases with no gene match: 6. This CDR3 has 15 amino acids. The germline gives CDR1 MGHRA, CDR2 YSYEKL. The CDR3 sequence is CASSQDGTSVDEQYF. CDR3 coding DNA: TGCGCCAGCAGCCAAGATGGGACTAGCGTCGATGAGCAGTACTTC.

This clonotype turned up a few times. This rearrangement joins TRBV12-3 or TRBV12-4 to TRBJ1-2, with 7 positions matching TRBD1. The J segment lost 8 bases and the V segment lost 5 bases, leaving 8 bases of the junction unmatched. CDR3 size: 13 residues. The CDR3 loop reads CASSPLDRVGYTF. CDR3 in DNA: TGTGCCAGCAGTCCCCTAGACAGGGTCGGCTACACCTTC.

This clonotype has a count of ten or more. V and J are TRBV6-6 and TRBJ2-3; 12 bases fit TRBD2. Germline CDR1 and CDR2: MNHNY and SVGAGI (reference sequence). The CDR3 is 15 amino acids. The junction had 2 bases not matched to a gene; V was cut back by 6 bases and J by 1 base. The CDR3 nucleotides are TGTGCCAGCAGAGGGACTAGCGGGCGCACAGATACGCAGTATTTT. Protein sequence: CASRGTSGRTDTQYF.

The chain combines TRBV20-1 with TRBJ2-7; D is tentatively TRBD1 or TRBD2 (6 bases each). V was cut by 2 bases and J by 7 bases, with 21 bases left in between. The CDR3 is made up of 15 amino acids. Germline values: CDR1 DFQATT, CDR2 SNEGSKA (reference sequence). The CDR3 DNA reads TGCAGTGCTAGAAAGGCAGGCAGGGGAGGTCCGGAGCAGTACTTC. Translated: CSARKAGRGGPEQYF.